These T cell receptor beta chains were read from a single sample in a study of blood T cell repertoires in COVID-19. The table came from immunoSEQ multiplex PCR; TCRdb's copy has only in-frame clones and leaves some out. The profile covers approximately 74,000 clones, with roughly 83% appearing a single time and 2.5% to 3% taken by the ten largest. The sample was peripheral blood. These receptors all come from an elderly man with active or convalescent COVID-19. The CDR3 runs from the conserved cysteine through the conserved F or W. The D gene is left open where the match is weak. For some rows the clone size is stated as once, few or many, or as a class when expanded; others skip it.

TRBJ1-1 NA many TRBV6-5 CASSFNRVITEAFF TGTGCCAGCAGTTTTAACAGGGTTATCACTGAAGCTTTCTTT
TRBJ2-7 NA once TRBV19 CASSIDRGLSYEQYF TGTGCCAGTAGTATTGACCGCGGACTTTCCTACGAGCAGTACTTC
TRBJ2-1 TRBD2 NA TRBV4-1 CASSQEASGRVRQFF TGCGCCAGCAGCCAAGAGGCTAGCGGGAGGGTGAGGCAGTTCTTC
TRBJ2-7 TRBD1 NA TRBV7-9 CASSDAEWDRLSYEQYF TGTGCCAGCAGCGACGCTGAATGGGACAGGCTCTCCTACGAGCAGTACTTC
TRBJ1-2 TRBD1 NA TRBV7-9 CASSRGQGEYGYTF TGTGCCAGCAGCCGCGGACAGGGCGAGTATGGCTACACCTTC
TRBJ2-7 TRBD1 NA TRBV6-5 CASSYSRDRGYEQYF TGTGCCAGCAGTTACTCGAGGGACAGGGGCTACGAGCAGTACTTC
TRBJ2-7 TRBD2 NA TRBV7-2 CASSLIGGGAYEQYF TGTGCCAGCAGCTTAATCGGGGGGGGTGCCTACGAGCAGTACTTC
TRBJ1-4 NA NA TRBV11-2 CASSQRQIDGEKLFF TGTGCCAGCAGCCAACGACAGATAGATGGAGAAAAACTGTTTTTT
TRBJ2-7 NA NA TRBV12-3/TRBV12-4 CASSRLAYEQYF TGTGCCAGCAGCCGTCTAGCATACGAGCAGTACTTC
TRBJ2-5 TRBD2 NA TRBV30 CAWSVPRTSLGGTQYF TGTGCCTGGAGTGTACCCCGGACTAGCCTGGGGGGGACCCAGTACTTC
TRBJ1-2 NA NA TRBV12-3/TRBV12-4 CASSFFGGGGYTF TGTGCCAGCAGTTTTTTCGGGGGTGGCGGCTACACCTTC
TRBJ1-2 NA NA TRBV15 CATSREQGAGYTF TGTGCCACCAGCAGAGAGCAGGGCGCGGGCTACACCTTC
TRBJ1-3 NA few TRBV12-5 CASGLDPGGPGNTIYF TGTGCTAGTGGTTTGGACCCCGGGGGGCCCGGAAACACCATATATTTT
TRBJ2-2 NA NA TRBV20-1 CSASRGLDTGELFF TGCAGTGCTAGTAGGGGGTTGGACACCGGGGAGCTGTTTTTT
TRBJ1-2 NA NA TRBV28 CASGRGDWYGYTF TGTGCCAGCGGAAGGGGCGACTGGTATGGCTACACCTTC
TRBJ1-6 TRBD1 NA TRBV6-2/TRBV6-3 CASSPRTGGSSPLHF TGTGCCAGCAGTCCCAGAACAGGGGGGAGCTCACCCCTCCACTTT
TRBJ1-1 NA NA TRBV7-2 CASSLAGRTEAFF TGTGCCAGCAGCTTAGCGGGCAGGACTGAAGCTTTCTTT
TRBJ2-1 TRBD2 NA TRBV7-8 CASSNGTSGYNEQFF TGTGCCAGCAGCAACGGGACTAGCGGGTACAATGAGCAGTTCTTC
TRBJ1-2 NA NA TRBV4-1 CASSRTVLGGYTF TGCGCCAGCAGCCGGACAGTTCTAGGGGGCTACACCTTC
TRBJ2-3 TRBD1 NA TRBV5-1 CASSLVQGFTDTQYF TGCGCCAGCAGCTTGGTACAGGGGTTCACAGATACGCAGTATTTT
TRBJ2-7 NA NA TRBV6-1 CASSEALGTRSYEQYF TGTGCCAGCAGTGAAGCGCTTGGGACACGCTCCTACGAGCAGTACTTC
TRBJ1-2 TRBD1 NA TRBV2 CASRADRGGYGYTF TGTGCCAGCAGGGCGGACAGGGGGGGCTATGGCTACACCTTC
TRBJ2-7 TRBD1 few TRBV5-1 CASSSGTGTSREQYF TGCGCCAGCAGCTCCGGGACAGGGACCTCTCGAGAGCAGTACTTC
TRBJ1-1 NA once TRBV30 CAWSPGEGEAFF TGTGCCTGGAGTCCAGGGGAAGGTGAAGCTTTCTTT
TRBJ2-1 TRBD2 NA TRBV10-1 CASSESSGRWDEQFF TGCGCCAGCAGTGAGTCTAGCGGGAGGTGGGATGAGCAGTTCTTC
TRBJ1-2 TRBD1 NA TRBV6-5 CASRMGGQGAKGYTF TGTGCCAGCAGAATGGGCGGACAGGGGGCAAAGGGCTACACCTTC
TRBJ1-6 TRBD1 NA TRBV3-1/TRBV3-2 CASSQGDRDNSPLHF TGTGCCAGCAGCCAAGGGGACAGGGATAATTCACCCCTCCACTTT
TRBJ2-7 NA NA TRBV28 CASSFFRGYEQYF TGTGCCAGCAGTTTCTTCAGGGGCTACGAGCAGTACTTC
TRBJ1-4 NA NA TRBV25-1 CASRPLGARNEKLFF TGTGCCAGCCGTCCCCTAGGGGCCCGGAATGAAAAACTGTTTTTT
TRBJ2-2 TRBD2 NA TRBV9 CASSRLGGSSTGELFF TGTGCCAGCAGCCGATTAGGCGGGAGCAGTACCGGGGAGCTGTTTTTT
TRBJ2-2 NA NA TRBV2 CASSPLTGAGELFF TGTGCCAGCAGCCCCCTTACGGGGGCCGGGGAGCTGTTTTTT
TRBJ2-2 TRBD1 NA TRBV15 CATGRGQANTGELFF TGTGCCACCGGAAGGGGACAGGCGAACACCGGGGAGCTGTTTTTT
TRBJ2-3 TRBD2 NA TRBV3-1/TRBV3-2 CASSFLWGGLDTDTQYF TGTGCCAGCAGCTTTCTATGGGGGGGACTAGACACAGATACGCAGTATTTT
TRBJ1-4 TRBD1 NA TRBV27 CASSTGTGATNEKLFF TGTGCCAGCAGTACCGGGACAGGGGCAACTAATGAAAAACTGTTTTTT
TRBJ1-5 NA NA TRBV5-1 CASSLDGDSNQPQHF TGCGCCAGCAGCTTGGACGGGGATAGCAATCAGCCCCAGCATTTT
TRBJ1-6 NA NA TRBV11-2 CASSLEVGGSPLHF TGTGCCAGCAGCTTAGAGGTGGGGGGTTCACCCCTCCACTTT
TRBJ1-2 TRBD1 once TRBV6-5 CASSTGDSNYGYTF TGTGCCAGCAGTACGGGGGACAGTAACTATGGCTACACCTTC
TRBJ1-6 TRBD1 NA TRBV6-5 CASRLGTVYNSPLHF TGTGCCAGCAGACTCGGGACAGTTTATAATTCACCCCTCCACTTT
TRBJ2-3 NA NA TRBV30 CAWSVRLPDTQYF TGTGCCTGGAGTGTACGACTACCAGATACGCAGTATTTT
TRBJ1-6 NA NA TRBV9 CASSPSPWTDSPLHF TGTGCCAGCAGCCCCTCACCCTGGACAGATTCACCCCTCCACTTT
TRBJ2-2 TRBD1 NA TRBV7-9 CASSSGQGSPTGELFF TGTGCCAGCAGCTCCGGACAGGGATCCCCCACCGGGGAGCTGTTTTTT
TRBJ1-5 NA NA TRBV4-2 CASSRSGGTQPQHF TGTGCCAGCAGCCGCTCGGGGGGGACTCAGCCCCAGCATTTT
TRBJ1-1 NA NA TRBV5-4 CASSFLGGGAEAFF TGTGCCAGCAGCTTCCTAGGAGGAGGGGCTGAAGCTTTCTTT
TRBJ2-3 NA once TRBV5-8 CASSLNLYRTDTQYF TGTGCCAGCAGCTTGAATCTTTATCGCACAGATACGCAGTATTTT
TRBJ2-5 NA NA TRBV30 CAWIAPSDQETQYF TGTGCCTGGATAGCCCCATCCGACCAAGAGACCCAGTACTTC
TRBJ2-1 TRBD1 NA TRBV5-6 CASSWGTGAYNEQFF TGTGCCAGCAGCTGGGGGACAGGGGCCTACAATGAGCAGTTCTTC
TRBJ1-6 NA NA TRBV28 CASLSGQNSPLHF TGTGCCAGCCTCTCTGGACAGAATTCACCCCTCCACTTT
TRBJ2-2 NA NA TRBV2 CASSVRGAGELFF TGTGCCAGCAGCGTCAGGGGCGCCGGGGAGCTGTTTTTT